A single sample is the source of the 19 T cell receptor beta chains below, sequenced in a study of T cell repertoires and HLA-DP antigens. Their antigens are not known. Sequencing was performed with immunoSEQ multiplex PCR; in TCRdb, only in-frame clones are kept and a portion is missing. In the table there are tens of thousands of clones, about four fifths of which are singletons. Sequenced: CD4+ T cells from PBMCs. Receptors originate from a man in his sixties in good health and CMV-seronegative.

The chain links TRBV4-1 to TRBJ2-3; 8 bases map to TRBD2. Germline CDR1 MGHRA, CDR2 YSYEKL. V lost 4 bases, J lost 2 bases, and 8 bases stayed unmatched. The CDR3 contains 16 residues. The CDR3 protein is CASSRETSGLTDTQYF. CDR3 bases: TGCGCCAGCAGCCGGGAAACTAGCGGACTCACAGATACGCAGTATTTT.

The rearrangement links TRBV5-1 to TRBJ2-3; D may be TRBD2 (5 bases). Per the germline V gene, CDR1 is SGHRS and CDR2 is YFSETQ. V lost 0 bases, J lost 7 bases, and 12 bases lay in between. The CDR3 runs 14 residues. CDR3 protein: CASSLDTRGNTQYF. CDR3 sequence (DNA): TGCGCCAGCAGCTTGGACACCAGAGGGAATACGCAGTATTTT. Combining the CDR3 with reference TRBV5-1 and TRBJ2-3 gives the whole variable domain KAGVTQTPRYLIKTRGQQVTLSCSPISGHRSVSWYQQTPGQGLQFLFEYFSETQRNKGNFPGRFSGRQFSNSRSEMNVSTLELGDSALYLCASSLDTRGNTQYFGPGTRLTVL.

This clone is medium-sized (0.01 to 0.1%) by share. In nucleotides, the CDR3 is TGTGCCAGTAGTATGGTGGTGAACACTGAAGCTTTCTTT. It translates to CASSMVVNTEAFF. The rearrangement links TRBV19 to TRBJ1-1; D is undetermined. Trimming removed 3 bases at V and 0 bases at J, with 5 bases between. The CDR3 sequence is 13 residues long. Germline loops: CDR1 LNHDA, CDR2 SQIVND (reference sequence).

This sequence joins TRBV15 and TRBJ2-7, with unresolved D. The germline V and J ends were trimmed by 1 base and 6 bases, with 10 bases remaining between them. The V gene's germline CDR1 is LNHNV and CDR2 YYDKDF (reference sequence). The CDR3 is 13 residues long. The CDR3 DNA sequence: TGTGCCACCAGCAGAGCCCGATATCTCGAGCAGTACTTC. Translating it yields CATSRARYLEQYF.

The gene calls are TRBV7-2 and TRBJ2-5; the D is unclear. CDR1 and CDR2 (germline): SGHTA, FQGNSA. V shed 2 bases and J shed 3 bases, with 10 bases lying between them. The CDR3 loop spans 14 amino acids. The CDR3 is CASSLHGSKETQYF. CDR3 DNA sequence: TGTGCCAGCAGCTTACATGGCAGTAAAGAGACCCAGTACTTC.

This clone has just a few counts. The chain links TRBV7-8 to TRBJ2-2, with 9 bases lining up with TRBD1. The length of the CDR3 is 14 residues. V lost 5 bases to trimming and J lost 7 bases; unmatched junction nucleotides: 5. Germline V lookup: CDR1 SGHVS, CDR2 FQNEAQ. The DNA of the CDR3 is TGTGCCAGCAGCCACAGGGGGCAGGACGGGGAGCTGTTTTTT. Translating gives CASSHRGQDGELFF. The complete variable domain, with remaining parts taken from reference TRBV7-8 and TRBJ2-2, reads GAGVSQSPRYKVAKRGQDVALRCDPISGHVSLFWYQQALGQGPEFLTYFQNEAQLDKSGLPSDRFFAERPEGSVSTLKIQRTQQEDSAVYLCASSHRGQDGELFFGEGSRLTVL.

V gene TRBV28 combines with J gene TRBJ2-3, with 8 bases aligning to TRBD2. Germline CDR1 and CDR2: MDHEN and SYDVKM. The CDR3 is made up of 14 amino acids. J was trimmed by 3 bases and V by 7 bases; bases with no gene match: 6. The CDR3 sequence is CASTGGAGTDTQYF. The DNA of the CDR3 is TGTGCCAGCACCGGGGGGGCGGGAACAGATACGCAGTATTTT.

The chain employs TRBV6-5 and TRBJ2-3; TRBD2 might be the D (5 bases). Germline values: CDR1 MNHEY, CDR2 SVGAGI. This CDR3 has 15 amino acids. The V gene lost 2 bases and the J gene lost 0 bases, with 9 bases spanning the gap. CDR3: CASSYKGGSTDTQYF. DNA for the CDR3: TGTGCCAGCAGTTACAAGGGCGGGAGCACAGATACGCAGTATTTT.

The rearrangement joins TRBV5-4 to TRBJ2-5; perhaps D is TRBD1 or TRBD2 (6 bases each). The J call may not be correct, given that the DNA end is closer to TRBJ2-7. The CDR3 length is 15 residues. CDR1 and CDR2 (germline): SGHNT, YYREEE (reference sequence). The CDR3, as DNA: TGTGCCAGCAGCTTGGGGGGGGCCGTCTCCTACGAGCAGTACTTC. Protein product: CASSLGGAVSYEQYF.

The V call is TRBV4-3, the J call TRBJ1-6, with TRBD1 identical over 9 bases. J was trimmed by 11 bases and V by 0 bases; bases with no gene match: 5. Germline V gene sequence: CDR1 LGHNA, CDR2 YSLEER. This CDR3 comprises 15 residues. The CDR3 DNA is TGCGCCAGCAGCCAAGATACGGGACAGGGCGCACCCCTCCACTTT. It codes for CASSQDTGQGAPLHF.

This clone was detected ten times or more. The chain links TRBV19 to TRBJ1-1; unclear D gene. V was pared by 7 bases and J by 1 base, with 16 bases between. In germline, CDR1 is LNHDA, CDR2 SQIVND (reference sequence). The CDR3 has 15 amino acids. The CDR3 here is CASTPAYWENTEAFF. CDR3 coding DNA: TGTGCCAGTACCCCCGCGTATTGGGAGAACACTGAAGCTTTCTTT. Looking up the rest from reference TRBV19 and TRBJ1-1 gives the full variable domain: DGGITQSPKYLFRKEGQNVTLSCEQNLNHDAMYWYRQDPGQGLRLIYYSQIVNDFQKGDIAEGYSVSREKKESFPLTVTSAQKNPTAFYLCASTPAYWENTEAFFGQGTRLTVV.

This clone was seen once. The rearrangement joins TRBV5-4 to TRBJ1-3; D remains ambiguous. The CDR3 loop spans 15 amino acids. With 6 bases removed from V and 0 bases from J, the gap between germline ends came to 13 bases. Germline CDR1 SGHNT, CDR2 YYREEE (reference sequence). CDR3: CASTSGRNSGNTIYF. Here the CDR3 DNA reads TGTGCCAGCACCTCGGGGAGGAACTCTGGAAACACCATATATTTT.

The J gene is TRBJ2-7, the V gene TRBV6-6, with D possibly matching TRBD2 (6 bases). Trimming cost V 2 bases and J 3 bases, with 17 bases left between them. The CDR3 has 16 amino acids. Germline-derived CDR1 and CDR2 are MNHNY and SVGAGI (reference sequence). CDR3 amino acids: CASSYRDLHFGYEQYV. CDR3 nucleotides: TGTGCCAGCAGTTACAGGGACTTGCACTTTGGCTACGAGCAGTACGTC.

V and J are TRBV7-2 and TRBJ1-3; D may be TRBD1 (6 bases). The V gene's germline CDR1 is SGHTA and CDR2 FQGNSA. This CDR3 spans 15 amino acids. Trimming left V 1 base short and J 1 base short, with 8 bases between. CDR3 loop: CASSLGQASGNTIYF. CDR3 coding DNA: TGTGCCAGCAGCTTAGGACAGGCTTCTGGAAACACCATATATTTT.

V is TRBV5-1 and J is TRBJ1-6, with 7 bases lining up with TRBD1. The germline CDR1 and CDR2 sequences are SGHRS and YFSETQ. The CDR3 covers 14 residues. V lost 0 bases and J lost 7; bases outside the gene matches: 1. The CDR3 DNA sequence: TGCGCCAGCAGCTTGGGGGACAGAAATTCACCCCTCCACTTT. Its protein product is CASSLGDRNSPLHF.

The rearrangement joins TRBV5-1 to TRBJ2-3, with D hard to call. The V end lost 0 bases, the J end lost 0 bases, and 8 bases lay between the germline ends. Germline V gene sequence: CDR1 SGHRS, CDR2 YFSETQ. There are 15 residues in the CDR3. The chain's CDR3 is CASSLEGRSTDTQYF. CDR3 DNA: TGCGCCAGCAGCTTGGAAGGCAGGAGCACAGATACGCAGTATTTT.

The chain has TRBV2 and TRBJ2-4; 12 bases are shared with TRBD2. CDR1 is SNHLY, CDR2 FYNNEI, per germline. The CDR3 consists of 14 residues. Germline trimming cut 10 bases from V and 9 bases from J; bases unmatched to any gene: 10. The CDR3 DNA follows: TGTGCCACCGACGCCGGGACTAGCGGGTCCATTCAGTACTTC. Translating it yields CATDAGTSGSIQYF.

CDR3: CASSSPGLAGGPRGTDTQYF. For the CDR3, the DNA is TGTGCCAGCAGCTCCCCGGGACTAGCGGGAGGTCCCAGGGGCACAGATACGCAGTATTTT. The V gene is TRBV5-8, the J gene TRBJ2-3, with 15 positions matching TRBD2. Germline CDR1 and CDR2: SGHTS and YDEGEE. CDR3 length: 20 amino acids. The ends lost 3 bases at V and 1 base at J; junction bases unmatched: 12.

The chain carries TRBV30 and TRBJ2-7, with 7 bases fitting TRBD1. With 5 bases clipped from V and 2 bases from J, the junction kept 6 bases outside the gene matches. This CDR3 region has 13 residues. Per germline, CDR1 GTSNPN and CDR2 SVGIG (reference sequence). The CDR3 nucleotides read TGTGCCTGGGATAGGGGGCAGACCTACGAGCAGTACTTC. Its translation: CAWDRGQTYEQYF.